The clone carrying this T cell receptor beta chain was observed a handful of times. Its target is not known. The isolated RNA, all of it, was reverse transcribed, so expressed TCRB transcripts were what got sequenced. Method: immunoSEQ multiplex PCR; TCRdb's copy keeps in-frame clones and lacks some. Altogether 400,000 or so clones are present, roughly 13% being singletons, with the ten largest covering approximately 0.01%. These data come from a study of beta chain features in type 1 diabetes. Whole-study context: Over all samples combined, fewer than 130,000,000 sorted cells were examined. General study results and limits: The naive, central memory and Treg TCRB repertoires showed an apparent similarity that was greater among patients than among healthy donors. Moderately but significantly shorter TCRB CDR3s were found in Type 1 diabetes patients in all four CD4+ subsets.

Via the markers CD45RO/CCR7/CD25/CD127/CD95/CD27, stem cell-like memory, regulatory, central memory and naive CD4+ cells were sorted. Sort purity for all populations was recorded as exceeding 98%. The CDR3 is 13 amino acids. V gave up 1 base and J gave up 9 bases, with 10 bases separating them. The V gene's germline CDR1 is PRHDT and CDR2 FYEKMQ (reference sequence). V and J are TRBV13 and TRBJ2-1; maybe TRBD1 (5 bases). The receptor was isolated from a woman between 18 and 30 years old with type 1 diabetes. Sequenced material: naive CD4+ T cells from blood. As DNA, the CDR3 is TGTGCCAGCAGCTTAGTTTACCAGGGTGAGCAGTTCTTC. As protein: CASSLVYQGEQFF.